The 2 T cell receptor beta chains reported below all come from one sample, sequenced in a study of identical twins. MiXCR, run by TCRdb on the 5' RACE reads, gives a single entry per CDR3 protein. This table has some 630,000 distinct CDR3 sequences, just over 7% appearing once. These data were also filed under a second study, of yellow fever vaccine responses in identical twins.

The sequenced sample was PBMCs. Every receptor here comes from a woman aged 18-29 years in good health.

The chain carries TRBV2 and TRBJ2-7; 7 bases line up with TRBD1. In germline, CDR1 is SNHLY, CDR2 FYNNEI. V lost 7 bases to trimming and J lost 4 bases; unmatched junction nucleotides: 7. The CDR3 length is 13 residues. The CDR3 nucleotides are TGTGCCAGCAACACGGGACAGTTTTACGAGCAGTACGTC. Translation: CASNTGQFYEQYV.

The chain couples TRBV12-3 or TRBV12-4 to TRBJ2-7, with D uncertain. The CDR3 has 11 amino acids. V shed 8 bases and J shed 3 bases, with 8 bases lying between them. DNA for the CDR3: TGTGCCAGCGGATCCGGCTACGAGCAGTACTTC. Translated, it gives CASGSGYEQYF.